This T cell receptor beta chain was identified during a study of cytomegalovirus exposure and HLA in healthy donors. Background on the study: From 150 million to 200 million T cells, an earlier analysis saw 90 million to 130 million unique TCR beta sequences.

In the PCR, 60 Vbeta and 13 Jbeta primers were used. Clones were read by immunoSEQ multiplex PCR, and TCRdb kept only the in-frame ones, dropping some. This table holds about 120,000 clones, approximately 67% found once. Findings and caveats of the study: Apart from CMV serostatus, no immune exposure information was available. The authors listed around 150 TCR beta chains as cytomegalovirus-associated.

Germline CDR1 and CDR2: SSHAT and FNYEAQ (reference sequence). This CDR3 contains 16 residues. The V gene end was trimmed by 4 bases and the J gene end by 12 bases; junction bases not matched to a gene: 14. This clone was seen a few times. Its antigen is currently unknown. The genes are TRBV7-7 and TRBJ2-7, with 14 nucleotides matching TRBD2. Specimen: PBMCs. The source is a man between 18 and 29 years old in good health and CMV-seropositive. The CDR3 sequence: CASSSTPGLAGALLYF. The DNA of the CDR3 is TGTGCCAGCAGCTCTACTCCGGGACTAGCGGGGGCCCTCCTGTACTTC.